This T cell receptor (beta chain) appears in the sequencing data of a study of OX40 agonist ivuxolimab in advanced cancers. Study as a whole: Administration of intravenous ivuxolimab to patients occurred every 2 weeks at 0.01 to 10 mg/kg. Patients enrolled in dose escalation were diagnosed with hepatocellular carcinoma, melanoma, renal cell or head and neck cancer.

Trimming shortened V by 2 bases and J by 2 bases, and 9 bases separated the two germline ends. The germline CDR1 and CDR2 sequences are SGHVS and FQNEAQ. The CDR3 contains 15 residues. As for this clone: The antigen remains undetermined.

Method: immunoSEQ multiplex PCR; TCRdb's copy keeps in-frame clones and lacks some. The table has 17,000 or so clones, 80% to 90% seen once; the top ten hold 25% to 30%. Study-wide results and caveats: Averaging showed that CD8+ T cells had more expanded clones than CD4+ did.

The specimen was CD4+ or CD8+ T cells sorted from blood, collected in a trial of the OX40 agonist ivuxolimab. The chain joins TRBV7-8 to TRBJ2-2; D gene unclear. The sequence was obtained from an adult with an advanced solid tumor such as melanoma, head and neck, liver or kidney cancer. CDR3 loop: CASSLNQPNTGELFF. CDR3 bases: TGTGCCAGCAGCTTAAACCAACCAAACACCGGGGAGCTGTTTTTT.